The subject of this entry is one T cell receptor beta chain. Its antigen is not known. The source of the sample is a study of blood T cells in healthy people across ages. Through a sample-barcoded 5' primer and a J-beta primer mix, a second PCR was run for roughly 6 to 11 cycles. TCRdb redid the calling of the 5' RACE reads with MiXCR, one entry per CDR3 protein. Here the sample spans under 2,000,000 distinct CDR3 sequences, around half being singletons. The CDR3 has 16 amino acids. No fewer than 6 million PBMCs went into each sample. Notes on the study in general: Unsorted PBMCs prevented conclusive naive versus antigen-experienced comparison. Researchers report that TCR beta diversity correlated strongly with naive T cell percentage.

The receptor's source is a woman aged 40 to 50 in good health. The chain joins TRBV21-1 to TRBJ1-5; the table calls TRBD1, which could not be checked here. TRBV21-1 has pseudogene status. The sample taken for sequencing was blood. Here the CDR3 DNA reads TGTGCCAGCAGCAAAGCTCGGGACAGGGGATTTCAGCCCCAGCATTTT. The encoded protein is CASSKARDRGFQPQHF.